This TCR beta chain was identified during a study of spatial heterogeneity in lung cancer. About the research overall: Detection of beta-chain sequences consistently exceeded that of alpha-chain sequences. The library had UMIs, and each TCR and UMI pair averaged more than ten raw reads.

CDR3 length equals 14 residues. Germline CDR1 ENHRY, CDR2 SYGVKD. Trimming took 9 bases from V and 6 from J; bases not matched to a gene: 7. This clonotype has at least ten counts. TCRdb ran MiXCR on the 5' RACE reads and lists one entry per CDR3 protein. The repertoire holds about 120,000 distinct CDR3 sequences, with more than 9% as singletons. As for time point: blood at routine non-recurrence follow-up after resection. Whole RNA from tumor, nontumor lung or frozen PBMC was sequenced unsorted. The sequences come from PBMCs, collected at follow-up. The clonotype was recovered from a male donor with early-stage non-small cell lung cancer. V gene TRBV10-3 combines with J gene TRBJ1-6, with 8 bases fitting TRBD1. CDR3 sequence (DNA): TGTGCCATTAGGTTGGGACAGGCTAATTCACCCCTCCACTTT. Translated: CAIRLGQANSPLHF.